The TCR beta chain under discussion was sequenced for a study of glioma-infiltrating T cells. The study's findings and limits: Very few CDR3 sequences were shared between tissue and blood. Tissue-blood divergence was below expectation in non-neoplastic patients, above in gliomas.

With regard to this clonotype: The antigen is undetermined. This beta chain slipped into a library made for alpha chains as a stray read, so its size is not meaningful.

The iRepertoire nested amplicon-rescue multiplex PCR amplified TCR alpha and beta CDR3s from RNA. For one-step reverse transcription and amplification, about 90-400 ng of tissue mRNA or PBMC total RNA was used. Each CDR3 protein is one row after TCRdb ran MiXCR on the multiplex PCR reads. The repertoire includes 3,500 to 5,000 distinct CDR3 sequences, over 80% of them detected once, and roughly 29% sits in the top ten. Trimming removed 6 bases from V and 7 bases from J, with 23 bases in between. The V gene's germline CDR1 is SQVTM and CDR2 ANQGSEA. This CDR3 has 15 residues. The genes are TRBV29-1 and TRBJ2-3; D perhaps matches TRBD2 (7 bases). Source material: glioma tissue, nonneoplastic brain tissue, or PBMCs (not recorded which). This TCR was sampled from a human donor with low-grade glioma or glioblastoma, undergoing nonglioma brain surgery, or in good health (not recorded which). CDR3 DNA: TGCAGCGTCACGAATCCATACAGGGAGGGGAATACGCAGTATTTT. Encoded protein: CSVTNPYREGNTQYF.